This TCR beta chain stems from a study of OX40 agonist ivuxolimab in advanced cancers. Background on the study: Previous treatment with anti-PD-1, anti-PD-L1 or anti-CTLA-4 therapy was allowed; 40% had received some.

TCRdb's table, derived via immunoSEQ multiplex PCR, lists solely in-frame clones and lacks some. The sample records around 110,000 clones, 93% being singletons. Germline V gives CDR1 SGHRS, CDR2 YFSETQ. The V gene end was trimmed by 0 bases and the J gene end by 5 bases; junction bases not matched to a gene: 5. CDR3 size: 16 residues. The chain employs TRBV5-1 and TRBJ2-2; 9 bases fit TRBD1. Sequenced material: CD4+ or CD8+ T cells sorted from blood, taken in a trial of the OX40 agonist ivuxolimab. The origin of this receptor is an adult with an advanced solid tumor such as melanoma, head and neck, liver or kidney cancer. CDR3: CASSLARQGVTGELFF. The CDR3 DNA sequence: TGCGCCAGCAGCTTGGCGAGACAGGGGGTAACCGGGGAGCTGTTTTTT.